This entry lists 28 T cell receptor beta chains sequenced from one sample in a study of shared clonotypes between healthy human individuals. The protocol was immunoSEQ multiplex PCR, while the TCRdb copy is restricted to in-frame clones and leaves out a portion. The table lists 2 million to 2.5 million clones, approximately 95% of them singletons. Sequenced material: naive CD4+ T cells from PBMCs. Subset here: CD45RA+ positively selected. All receptors come from a man aged 18 to 30 in good health. Some clones in this sample may be carry-over from other donors' samples.

This chain joins TRBV11-2 and TRBJ1-2; D gene unclear. V was cut by 3 bases and J by 8 bases, with 10 bases left in between. Germline V gives CDR1 SGHAT, CDR2 FQNNGV. CDR3 length: 12 amino acids. The CDR3: CASSLRARGYTF. DNA for the CDR3: TGTGCCAGCAGCTTGAGGGCGCGGGGCTACACCTTC.

The rearrangement links TRBV9 to TRBJ2-2; D gene ambiguous. Trimming left V 1 base short and J 3 bases short, with 10 bases between. This CDR3 is 15 amino acids long. CDR1 and CDR2 (germline): SGDLS, YYNGEE. CDR3 sequence: CASSVSARDTGELFF. In DNA form, the CDR3 reads TGTGCCAGCAGCGTATCGGCACGTGACACCGGGGAGCTGTTTTTT.

This clone appeared once. The chain uses TRBV28 and TRBJ2-1; TRBD2 aligns across 9 bases. The V segment lost 5 bases and the J segment 5 bases; nucleotides outside the gene matches: 7. Germline-derived CDR1 and CDR2 are MDHEN and SYDVKM. The CDR3 length is 15 residues. Here the CDR3 reads CASSLLAGYDNEQFF. CDR3 sequence (DNA): TGTGCCAGCAGTCTCCTAGCGGGATATGACAATGAGCAGTTCTTC.

This clone has a single count. The chain uses TRBV5-5 and TRBJ2-7, with TRBD2 matching 7 bases. The CDR3 has 15 amino acids. Trimming cost V 0 bases and J 6 bases; bases outside gene matches: 9. Germline V gene data show CDR1 as SGHKS and CDR2 as YYEKEE (reference sequence). In nucleotides, the CDR3 is TGTGCCAGCAGCTTGGATGGGCGGGGGACGGGCGAGCAGTACTTC. The encoded protein is CASSLDGRGTGEQYF.

The chain carries TRBV7-9 and TRBJ2-1; 8 nucleotides line up with TRBD2. The CDR3 sequence is 13 residues long. The germline V gene has CDR1 SEHNR and CDR2 FQNEAQ (reference sequence). V gave up 9 bases and J gave up 7 bases; unmatched junction bases: 8. CDR3 nucleotide sequence: TGTGCCAGTGCTCTCCGGGGGGGGAATGAGCAGTTCTTC. It is translated as CASALRGGNEQFF.

The chain uses TRBV5-5 and TRBJ2-5; D remains unclear. There are 13 residues in the CDR3. Germline assignment: CDR1 SGHKS and CDR2 YYEKEE (reference sequence). Trimming removed 3 bases from V and 6 bases from J, with 12 bases in between. The DNA of the CDR3 is TGTGCCAGCAGCTGGGAAGGGCAGAAGACCCAGTACTTC. Its translation: CASSWEGQKTQYF.

The genes are TRBV5-1 and TRBJ2-3, with 9 bases identical to TRBD2. V lost 0 bases, J lost 8 bases, and 7 bases stayed unmatched. Germline CDR1 reads SGHRS; CDR2 reads YFSETQ. The CDR3 loop spans 15 amino acids. The CDR3 reads CASSLEGTSLGTQYF. The CDR3 DNA sequence: TGCGCCAGCAGCTTGGAAGGGACTAGCCTTGGTACGCAGTATTTT.

The chain links TRBV29-1 to TRBJ2-1; TRBD1 might be the D (5 bases). V lost 2 bases to trimming and J lost 6 bases, with 11 bases between them. This CDR3 has 13 residues. Germline CDR1 reads SQVTM; CDR2 reads ANQGSEA. In DNA, the CDR3 is TGCAGCGTTGAATGGTTAGGGGCCAATGAGCAGTTCTTC. This encodes CSVEWLGANEQFF.

The chain links TRBV5-1 to TRBJ1-2; possibly TRBD1 for D (6 bases). There are 15 residues in the CDR3. CDR1 SGHRS and CDR2 YFSETQ come from the germline V gene. V dropped 0 bases and J dropped 6 bases, with 15 bases sitting between them. This chain's CDR3 is CASSLEPGARDGYTF. In DNA, the CDR3 is TGCGCCAGCAGCTTGGAGCCAGGGGCTAGAGATGGCTACACCTTC.

The chain has TRBV19 and TRBJ1-1; 7 nucleotides align to TRBD1. Trimming cost V 4 bases and J 0 bases; bases outside gene matches: 8. The CDR3 runs to 16 residues. In germline, CDR1 is LNHDA, CDR2 SQIVND (reference sequence). The CDR3: CASSRMDRRMNTEAFF. The CDR3 coding sequence is TGTGCCAGTAGTAGGATGGACAGGCGGATGAACACTGAAGCTTTCTTT.

This clone was detected once. The CDR3 nucleotides read TGTGCCAGCTCCTCCTCAGTGAACACTGAAGCTTTCTTT. It yields the protein CASSSSVNTEAFF. The chain is built from TRBV18 and TRBJ1-1, with no clear D. CDR1 and CDR2 from the germline V gene are KGHSH and LQKENI. The ends were cut back, 6 bases at V and 0 bases at J, with 8 bases in the middle. The CDR3 extends over 13 amino acids.

The chain carries TRBV5-5 and TRBJ1-4; D might be TRBD1 (5 bases). Germline lookup yields CDR1 SGHKS and CDR2 YYEKEE (reference sequence). V lost 4 bases, J lost 5 bases, and 12 bases lay in between. CDR3 size: 14 residues. The CDR3 here is CASSNRGGNEKLFF. The CDR3 DNA reads as TGTGCCAGCAGCAACCGTGGGGGGAATGAAAAACTGTTTTTT.

The table lists this clone with a count of one. J is TRBJ1-3 and V is TRBV7-8, with D perhaps TRBD1 (5 bases). This CDR3 has 16 residues. Trimming removed 2 bases at V and 0 bases at J, with 11 bases between. Germline V gene lookup returns CDR1 SGHVS and CDR2 FQNEAQ. The DNA for the CDR3 is TGTGCCAGCAGCTTATCGGGACCCATCTCTGGAAACACCATATATTTT. Translation gives CASSLSGPISGNTIYF.

The rearrangement uses TRBV10-1 and TRBJ2-1, with TRBD2 matching over 9 bases. This CDR3 is built from 17 residues. After removal of 6 bases from V and 7 bases from J, the junction contained 16 bases not matched to a gene. Germline V gene sequence: CDR1 WNHNN, CDR2 SYGVQD (reference sequence). The CDR3 loop reads CASRPEQGPLAGNEQFF. CDR3 DNA: TGCGCCAGCAGGCCTGAACAGGGTCCGCTAGCGGGGAATGAGCAGTTCTTC.

CDR3 bases: TGTGCCAGCAGTTTCGCGGCGGGAGGGCGGGAGCAGTACTTC. Amino acid sequence: CASSFAAGGREQYF. This chain connects TRBV28 to TRBJ2-7; TRBD2 aligns across 9 bases. The CDR3 runs to 14 residues. The V gene's germline CDR1 is MDHEN and CDR2 SYDVKM. The junction had 7 bases not matched to a gene; V was cut back by 3 bases and J by 7 bases.

The rearrangement uses TRBV18 and TRBJ1-1; D possibly corresponds to TRBD1 (6 bases). V lost 0 bases to trimming and J lost 10 bases, with 15 bases between them. CDR3 size: 14 residues. Germline V lookup: CDR1 KGHSH, CDR2 LQKENI. The CDR3 region has the DNA TGTGCCAGCTCACCACCGTCACGACAGGAGGGAGCTTTCTTT. Its translation is CASSPPSRQEGAFF.

The chain uses TRBV10-3 and TRBJ2-1; 9 bases fit TRBD1. The CDR3 is made up of 15 amino acids. Germline assignment: CDR1 ENHRY and CDR2 SYGVKD. V shed 10 bases and J 5 bases; nucleotides not matched to a gene: 12. CDR3 in DNA: TGTGCCACCTCTCCGAAGGACAGGGGAAACAATGAGCAGTTCTTC. It codes for CATSPKDRGNNEQFF.

The gene calls are TRBV2 and TRBJ2-5; 7 bases map to TRBD2. V dropped 4 bases and J dropped 6; count of bases not matched to a gene: 8. CDR1 and CDR2 from the germline V gene are SNHLY and FYNNEI. The CDR3 is made up of 14 amino acids. The CDR3 region is CASSGGGRSQTQYF. The CDR3 nucleotides are TGTGCCAGCAGTGGTGGCGGGAGAAGCCAGACCCAGTACTTC.

This rearrangement joins TRBV4-1 to TRBJ1-4; a possible D gene is TRBD1 (5 bases). Germline loops: CDR1 MGHRA, CDR2 YSYEKL. Trimming pared 2 bases from V and 6 bases from J, leaving 10 bases between. The CDR3 has 14 amino acids. CDR3 residues: CASSQLGGDEKLFF. The CDR3 DNA reads TGCGCCAGCAGCCAATTGGGGGGGGATGAAAAACTGTTTTTT.

This clone was detected a few times. The sample holds other DNA sequences that translate to the same CDR3. The CDR3 loop is CASSPGATNEKLFF. CDR3 bases: TGTGCCAGCTCACCAGGGGCAACTAATGAAAAACTGTTTTTT. This chain uses TRBV18 with TRBJ1-4; no firm D call. CDR1 and CDR2 from the germline V gene are KGHSH and LQKENI. Trimming removed 2 bases from V and 0 bases from J, with 4 bases in between. The CDR3 spans 14 residues. Drawing the rest from reference TRBV18 and TRBJ1-4, the complete variable domain is NAGVMQNPRHLVRRRGQEARLRCSPMKGHSHVYWYRQLPEEGLKFMVYLQKENIIDESGMPKERFSAEFPKEGPSILRIQQVVRGDSAAYFCASSPGATNEKLFFGSGTQLSVL.

In this sample, this clone turned up once. The CDR3 loop is CASSLARETQYF. CDR3 nucleotide sequence: TGTGCCAGCAGCTTGGCTCGGGAGACCCAGTACTTC. This chain joins TRBV5-6 and TRBJ2-5; D not resolved. Germline CDR1 SGHDT, CDR2 YYEEEE. V was trimmed by 0 bases and J by 5 bases, leaving 5 bases between them. The CDR3 has 12 amino acids. The full variable domain, completed using reference TRBV5-6 and TRBJ2-5, is DAGVTQSPTHLIKTRGQQVTLRCSPKSGHDTVSWYQQALGQGPQFIFQYYEEEERQRGNFPDRFSGHQFPNYSSELNVNALLLGDSALYLCASSLARETQYFGPGTRLLVL.

This CDR3 is CASSPRGSNEKLFF. CDR3 DNA sequence: TGTGCCAGCAGTCCCCGCGGATCTAATGAAAAACTGTTTTTT. V is TRBV6-5 and J is TRBJ1-4; D unclear. The germline V gene has CDR1 MNHEY and CDR2 SVGAGI. V gave up 5 bases and J gave up 3 bases, with 10 bases separating them. The length of the CDR3 is 14 residues.

The chain joins TRBV29-1 to TRBJ2-1; 8 bases match TRBD2. This CDR3 has 14 residues. With V trimmed by 6 bases and J by 10 bases, 14 bases remained unmatched. Germline-derived CDR1 and CDR2 are SQVTM and ANQGSEA. The CDR3 DNA sequence: TGCAGCGTATCGCAATTTACTAGCGGACTAGAGCAGTTCTTC. Translating it yields CSVSQFTSGLEQFF.

V and J are TRBV18 and TRBJ1-1; D not resolved. The CDR3 is 15 residues long. V dropped 0 bases and J dropped 8 bases, with 16 bases sitting between them. Looked up from germline, CDR1 is KGHSH and CDR2 is LQKENI. The CDR3 nucleotides are TGTGCCAGCTCACCACCGGGGTCACCTCACTTGGAAGCTTTCTTT. It encodes CASSPPGSPHLEAFF.

This chain joins TRBV5-1 and TRBJ2-7; D is tentatively TRBD1 or TRBD2 (5 bases each). The germline V and J ends were trimmed by 4 bases and 4 bases, with 18 bases remaining between them. CDR3 size: 15 residues. CDR1 is SGHRS, CDR2 YFSETQ, per germline. The CDR3 sequence: CASSRAGTQSYEQYF. The CDR3 DNA follows: TGCGCCAGCAGCAGGGCCGGGACCCAAAGTTACGAGCAGTACTTC.

The chain is built from TRBV11-3 and TRBJ2-7; D is perhaps TRBD1 (5 bases). V was trimmed by 0 bases and J by 6 bases, leaving 9 bases between them. The germline V gene has CDR1 SGHNT and CDR2 YENEEA. The CDR3 extends over 13 amino acids. The CDR3: CASSLEYRGEQYF. DNA for the CDR3: TGTGCCAGCAGCTTAGAGTATAGGGGCGAGCAGTACTTC.

This chain joins TRBV10-3 and TRBJ2-5, with 11 positions matching TRBD2. Matching the DNA end better, TRBJ2-7 makes the J call doubtful. Germline CDR1 reads ENHRY; CDR2 reads SYGVKD. The CDR3 runs to 14 residues. The CDR3 loop reads CAASTSGMGYEQYF. CDR3 DNA: TGTGCCGCCTCGACTAGCGGGATGGGTTACGAGCAGTACTTC.

V usage is TRBV5-1 and J usage is TRBJ2-5; 9 bases map to TRBD2. The CDR3 has 15 amino acids. The trim removed 4 bases at V and 3 bases at J, leaving 7 bases unmatched. The germline V gene encodes CDR1 SGHRS and CDR2 YFSETQ. The CDR3, as DNA: TGCGCCAGCAGCCCCGGGAGGACTAGCGAAGAGACCCAGTACTTC. Protein product: CASSPGRTSEETQYF.